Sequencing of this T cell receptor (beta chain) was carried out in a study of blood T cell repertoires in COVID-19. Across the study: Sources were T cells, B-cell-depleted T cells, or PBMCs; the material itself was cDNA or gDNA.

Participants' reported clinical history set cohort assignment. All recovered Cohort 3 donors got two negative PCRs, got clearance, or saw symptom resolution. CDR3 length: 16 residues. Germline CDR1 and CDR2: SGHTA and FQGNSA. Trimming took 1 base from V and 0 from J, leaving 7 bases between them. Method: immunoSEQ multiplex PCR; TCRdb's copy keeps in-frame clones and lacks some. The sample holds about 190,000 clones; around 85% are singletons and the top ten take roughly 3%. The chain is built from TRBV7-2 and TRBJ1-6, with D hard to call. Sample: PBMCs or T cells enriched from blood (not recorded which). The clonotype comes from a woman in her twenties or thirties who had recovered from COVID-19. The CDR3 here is CASSLVGSSYNSPLHF. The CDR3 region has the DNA TGTGCCAGCAGCTTAGTTGGGAGCTCCTATAATTCACCCCTCCACTTT.